The next 7 T cell receptor beta chains were all read from a single sample in a study of OX40 agonist ivuxolimab in advanced cancers. TCRdb keeps only in-frame clones here, not all; method: immunoSEQ multiplex PCR. This sample has 90,000 to 120,000 clones; less than 95% occur once, and the top ten carry about 1.2%. The sample consisted of CD4+ or CD8+ T cells sorted from blood, taken in a trial of the OX40 agonist ivuxolimab. The receptor set was obtained from an adult with an advanced solid tumor such as melanoma, head and neck, liver or kidney cancer.

The chain couples TRBV11-2 to TRBJ1-2; 8 bases are shared with TRBD1. Germline V gene sequence: CDR1 SGHAT, CDR2 FQNNGV. The CDR3 extends over 16 amino acids. The trim removed 1 base at V and 6 bases at J, leaving 10 bases unmatched. The CDR3 coding sequence is TGTGCCAGCAGCTTAGGCACCGGACAGGGCTATGATGGCTACACCTTC. It translates to CASSLGTGQGYDGYTF.

V usage is TRBV2 and J usage is TRBJ2-7, with 8 bases that match TRBD1. Germline CDR1 SNHLY, CDR2 FYNNEI. This CDR3 region has 14 residues. With V trimmed by 7 bases and J by 1 base, 6 bases remained unmatched. CDR3 DNA sequence: TGTGCCAGCACCCTTCGGACAGGGTCCTACGAGCAGTACTTC. This gives the protein CASTLRTGSYEQYF.

CDR3 in DNA: TGCGCCAGCAGCTTGGCCGGCCTGGAGACCCAGTACTTC. Protein sequence: CASSLAGLETQYF. This chain connects TRBV5-1 to TRBJ2-5; D uncertain. The V gene's germline CDR1 is SGHRS and CDR2 YFSETQ. Trimming pared 0 bases from V and 5 bases from J, leaving 8 bases between. The CDR3 runs to 13 residues. The variable domain in full, with the rest retrieved from reference TRBV5-1 and TRBJ2-5, is KAGVTQTPRYLIKTRGQQVTLSCSPISGHRSVSWYQQTPGQGLQFLFEYFSETQRNKGNFPGRFSGRQFSNSRSEMNVSTLELGDSALYLCASSLAGLETQYFGPGTRLLVL.

The V gene is TRBV6-1, the J gene TRBJ1-2; D uncertain. V was trimmed by 1 base and J by 4 bases, leaving 13 bases between them. This CDR3 region has 15 residues. Per germline, CDR1 MNHNS and CDR2 SASEGT. The CDR3 DNA follows: TGTGCCAGCAGTGAAGTTCGCAGGTCTAGCTATGGCTACACCTTC. It specifies CASSEVRRSSYGYTF.

The count of this clone is one. The CDR3 region has the DNA TGTGCCAGCAGTTCCGGTGGACCCGGGACGGATGGCTACACCTTC. Residues: CASSSGGPGTDGYTF. The rearrangement joins TRBV28 to TRBJ1-2, with D possibly being TRBD1 (5 bases). Trimming removed 4 bases from V and 6 bases from J, with 18 bases in between. Germline V gene data show CDR1 as MDHEN and CDR2 as SYDVKM. The CDR3 is made up of 15 amino acids.

This clone was seen a handful of times. This chain connects TRBV7-6 to TRBJ1-5; D unclear. Germline CDR1 reads SGHVS; CDR2 reads FNYEAQ. The V end was cut by 3 bases, the J end by 0 bases, with 12 bases between. The CDR3 runs 16 residues. CDR3 residues: CASSLNTGFSNQPQHF. CDR3 DNA: TGTGCCAGCAGCTTGAATACGGGGTTTAGCAATCAGCCCCAGCATTTT.

V is TRBV6-4 and J is TRBJ2-1; D call uncertain. V was trimmed by 3 bases and J by 5 bases, leaving 11 bases between them. The germline V gene has CDR1 MRHNA and CDR2 SNTAGT. The CDR3 spans 14 residues. CDR3 loop: CASSEKDQNNEQFF. DNA of the CDR3: TGTGCCAGCAGTGAAAAAGACCAGAACAATGAGCAGTTCTTC.